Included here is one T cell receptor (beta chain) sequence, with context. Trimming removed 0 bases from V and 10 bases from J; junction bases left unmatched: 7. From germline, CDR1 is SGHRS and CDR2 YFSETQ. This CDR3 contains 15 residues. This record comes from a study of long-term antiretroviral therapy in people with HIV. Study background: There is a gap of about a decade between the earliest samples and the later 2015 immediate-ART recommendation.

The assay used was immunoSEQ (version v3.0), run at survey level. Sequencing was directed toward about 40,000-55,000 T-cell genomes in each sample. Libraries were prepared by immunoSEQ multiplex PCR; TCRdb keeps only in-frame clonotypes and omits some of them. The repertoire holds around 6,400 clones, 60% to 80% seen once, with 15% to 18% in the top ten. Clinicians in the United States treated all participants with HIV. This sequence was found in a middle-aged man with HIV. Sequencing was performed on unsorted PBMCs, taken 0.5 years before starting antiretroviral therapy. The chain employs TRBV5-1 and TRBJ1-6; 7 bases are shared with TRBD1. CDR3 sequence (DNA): TGCGCCAGCAGCTTGGAGACAGGGAAAATCTCACCCCTCCACTTT. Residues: CASSLETGKISPLHF.